This is a list of T cell receptor beta chains from one sample in a study of cytomegalovirus exposure and HLA in healthy donors. Only in-frame clones appear in the TCRdb table, and some are missing; sequencing was by immunoSEQ multiplex PCR. The sample lists roughly 250,000 clones; 90% were seen once. The sequenced material came from PBMCs. These receptors all stem from a woman younger than 35 in good health and CMV-seronegative. Both conserved end residues are part of each CDR3. The order of the fields is clone size, J gene, V gene, D gene, CDR3 DNA, CDR3 protein. D genes are given only for firm matches. Size is omitted from some rows. Given values are once, few, many or a class for expanded clones.

NA,TRBJ1-2,TRBV6-4,TRBD1,TGTGCCAGCAGTTCCGGACAGGGAGGGGTAAACTATGGCTACACCTTC,CASSSGQGGVNYGYTF
few,TRBJ2-1,TRBV6-4,TRBD2,TGTGCCAGCAGTGATAGCGGGGGGGCCTACAATGAGCAGTTCTTC,CASSDSGGAYNEQFF
NA,TRBJ2-3,TRBV27,TRBD2,TGTGCCAGCAGTTCCTATAGCGGGGATACGCAGTATTTT,CASSSYSGDTQYF
NA,TRBJ1-3,TRBV4-1,TRBD1,TGCGCCAGCAGCCAAGTGAAGGACAGGGTAGACACCATATATTTT,CASSQVKDRVDTIYF
NA,TRBJ1-6,TRBV5-1,TRBD1,TGCGCCAGCAGCGGGGAACAGGGGGCGCGGAATTCACCCCTCCACTTT,CASSGEQGARNSPLHF
NA,TRBJ2-3,TRBV29-1,NA,TGCAGCGTTGGAAAGGACACCGGTTTACCAGATACGCAGTATTTT,CSVGKDTGLPDTQYF
NA,TRBJ2-1,TRBV7-2,NA,TGTGCCAGCAGCTTAGCAGTGGGGAGCTCCTACAATGAGCAGTTCTTC,CASSLAVGSSYNEQFF
NA,TRBJ2-2,TRBV10-1,NA,TGCGCCAGCAGCACTCCCGGCGGGGAGCTGTTTTTT,CASSTPGGELFF
NA,TRBJ1-6,TRBV29-1,TRBD1,TGCAGCGCTACGACAGGGGCAAATAATTCACCCCTCCACTTT,CSATTGANNSPLHF
NA,TRBJ2-3,TRBV9,NA,TGTGCCAGCAGCGATCGGGGGTCTCCTGGGGATACGCAGTATTTT,CASSDRGSPGDTQYF
NA,TRBJ1-5,TRBV5-8,TRBD1,TGTGCCAGCAGTCCCGACAGGGGAGGCAATCAGCCCCAGCATTTT,CASSPDRGGNQPQHF
many,TRBJ2-7,TRBV2,NA,TGTGCCAGCAGTGTAAAATACGAGCAGTACTTC,CASSVKYEQYF
NA,TRBJ1-2,TRBV28,TRBD1,TGTGCCAGCAGTCCCCTGGACAGGTGGAACTATGGCTACACCTTC,CASSPLDRWNYGYTF
NA,TRBJ2-5,TRBV4-1,TRBD2,TGCGCCAGCAGCCAAAAAGCGGGGGTGGAGACCCAGTACTTC,CASSQKAGVETQYF
NA,TRBJ1-6,TRBV30,NA,TGTGCCTGGAGTGTACTCGGGGGGCGTTTTGGGTCCTATAATTCACCCCTCCACTTT,CAWSVLGGRFGSYNSPLHF
once,TRBJ2-2,TRBV28,NA,TGTGCCAGCAGCTTTGGTTGGAGGTATGCGAACACCGGGGAGCTGTTTTTT,CASSFGWRYANTGELFF